A selection of T cell receptor beta chains follows, all from one sample in a study of blood T cell repertoires in COVID-19. Profiled with immunoSEQ multiplex PCR; TCRdb holds only in-frame clones, not every one. The table shows 150,000 to 200,000 clones, with over 80% occurring only once. Source material: PBMCs or T cells enriched from blood (not recorded which). These receptors originate from a woman aged 55-69 years who had recovered from COVID-19. The CDR3 runs from the conserved cysteine through the conserved F or W. The order of the fields is CDR3 protein, CDR3 DNA, clone size, D gene, V gene, J gene. A D gene is named only where the DNA matches it firmly. Expanded clones get a size class; other rows say once, few or many, or leave the size out.

CASSTQGLDGYTF	TGTGCCAGCAGCACGCAGGGTTTGGATGGCTACACCTTC	.	.	TRBV5-4	TRBJ1-2
CASSPRDRGRIVEAFF	TGCGCCAGCAGCCCCCGGGACAGGGGGAGAATCGTTGAAGCTTTCTTT	.	TRBD1	TRBV5-1	TRBJ1-1
CASSLASSSYNEQFF	TGTGCCAGCAGCTTAGCTTCTAGCTCCTACAATGAGCAGTTCTTC	.	.	TRBV7-3	TRBJ2-1
CASSHNKGQGWAFF	TGTGCCAGCAGCCATAATAAGGGACAGGGATGGGCTTTCTTT	.	TRBD1	TRBV5-5	TRBJ1-1
CASSLRGGAIYNEQFF	TGTGCCAGCAGCCTAAGAGGGGGGGCAATCTACAATGAGCAGTTCTTC	once	.	TRBV28	TRBJ2-1
CAISTDRGSEQYF	TGTGCCATCAGCACGGACAGGGGGTCCGAGCAGTACTTC	.	TRBD1	TRBV10-3	TRBJ2-7
CASSQVQGGTEAFF	TGTGCCAGCAGCCAAGTACAGGGTGGGACTGAAGCTTTCTTT	.	.	TRBV3-1/TRBV3-2	TRBJ1-1
CASSLNSGANTGELFF	TGTGCCAGCAGCTTAAATAGCGGAGCAAACACCGGGGAGCTGTTTTTT	.	.	TRBV7-3	TRBJ2-2
CASSLLGTGIYEQYF	TGTGCCAGCAGTTTACTCGGGACAGGGATCTACGAGCAGTACTTC	.	TRBD1	TRBV27	TRBJ2-7
CASSPAERGRENIQYF	TGTGCCAGCTCACCGGCTGAGAGGGGGCGGGAAAACATTCAGTACTTC	.	TRBD1	TRBV18	TRBJ2-4
CASRPGGFSNEKLFF	TGTGCCTCCCGGCCGGGGGGCTTCTCGAATGAAAAACTGTTTTTT	.	.	TRBV30	TRBJ1-4
CASSLDSSIYGYTF	TGTGCCAGCAGTCTTGACAGTTCCATCTATGGCTACACCTTC	.	.	TRBV6-5	TRBJ1-2
CASSVDRQETQYF	TGTGCCAGCAGTGTAGACAGACAAGAGACCCAGTACTTC	.	.	TRBV2	TRBJ2-5
CAKTGSGANVLTF	TGTGCCAAGACAGGGTCAGGGGCCAACGTCCTGACTTTC	.	TRBD1	TRBV2	TRBJ2-6
CAWMTGGTQYF	TGTGCCTGGATGACGGGAGGGACGCAGTATTTT	few	TRBD2	TRBV30	TRBJ2-3
CASSRSDRGYGYTF	TGTGCCAGCAGCCGGTCGGACAGGGGCTATGGCTACACCTTC	.	TRBD1	TRBV3-1/TRBV3-2	TRBJ1-2
CASSAGGTTEQYF	TGCGCCAGCAGCGCGGGGGGAACTACCGAGCAGTACTTC	few	TRBD2	TRBV5-1	TRBJ2-7
CASSPTGTGGNQPQHF	TGTGCCAGCTCACCCACCGGGACAGGGGGGAATCAGCCCCAGCATTTT	.	TRBD1	TRBV18	TRBJ1-5
CASSLTAFYNEQFF	TGTGCCAGCAGCTTGACAGCTTTTTACAATGAGCAGTTCTTC	.	.	TRBV7-8	TRBJ2-1
CASSGLAGRRDEQFF	TGTGCCAGCAGTGGGCTAGCGGGAAGAAGGGATGAGCAGTTCTTC	.	TRBD2	TRBV2	TRBJ2-1
CASSSGQNYEQYF	TGTGCCAGCAGCTCCGGACAGAACTACGAGCAGTACTTC	few	.	TRBV7-9	TRBJ2-7
CASGRQGSYGYTF	TGTGCCAGTGGTCGGCAGGGCTCATATGGCTACACCTTC	.	.	TRBV19	TRBJ1-2
CASSPGYQETQYF	TGTGCCAGCTCACCCGGTTACCAAGAGACCCAGTACTTC	.	.	TRBV18	TRBJ2-5
CASSYEFEGGNQPQHF	TGTGCCAGCAGTTACGAGTTTGAGGGGGGCAATCAGCCCCAGCATTTT	.	.	TRBV6-5	TRBJ1-5
CATSDSSGRQGKLETQYF	TGTGCCACCAGTGACTCTTCGGGGAGACAGGGGAAGTTGGAGACCCAGTACTTC	.	TRBD1	TRBV24-1	TRBJ2-5
CASSPTGDYGYTF	TGTGCCAGCTCCCCGACAGGGGACTATGGCTACACCTTC	once	TRBD1	TRBV6-4	TRBJ1-2
CASTLGAYRVQPQHF	TGTGCCAGCACCCTTGGGGCATACAGGGTACAGCCCCAGCATTTT	.	.	TRBV25-1	TRBJ1-5
CASSSREIFYGYTF	TGCGCCAGCAGTAGCAGGGAAATCTTCTATGGCTACACCTTC	.	.	TRBV10-2	TRBJ1-2
CSVEAGLYGYTF	TGCAGCGTTGAGGCGGGGCTCTATGGCTACACCTTC	.	.	TRBV29-1	TRBJ1-2
CASSFQQQETQYF	TGCGCCAGCAGCTTTCAACAGCAAGAGACCCAGTACTTC	.	.	TRBV5-1	TRBJ2-5
CASTGQGMNNSPLHF	TGTGCCAGCACCGGACAGGGGATGAATAATTCACCCCTCCACTTT	.	TRBD1	TRBV2	TRBJ1-6
CASSLGGRRGRITASGYTF	TGTGCTAGCAGCTTAGGGGGCCGGCGGGGCCGGATAACGGCCTCCGGCTACACCTTC	.	TRBD1	TRBV7-7	TRBJ1-2
CASSSRQGIDGELFF	TGTGCCAGCAGTTCCCGGCAGGGGATCGACGGGGAGCTGTTTTTT	.	.	TRBV27	TRBJ2-2
CASNRGGMNTEAFF	TGTGCCAGTAACAGGGGGGGCATGAACACTGAAGCTTTCTTT	.	TRBD1	TRBV19	TRBJ1-1
CAASTGAGDYGYTF	TGTGCCGCATCCACGGGTGCAGGGGACTATGGCTACACCTTC	.	.	TRBV10-3	TRBJ1-2
CANSGEASYGYTF	TGTGCCAATTCCGGGGAGGCCTCCTATGGCTACACCTTC	.	.	TRBV10-3	TRBJ1-2
CASSLSGQGATEAFF	TGTGCCAGCAGCTTGTCAGGACAGGGAGCAACTGAAGCTTTCTTT	.	TRBD1	TRBV5-5	TRBJ1-1
CASSRPSPRRETQYF	TGCGCCAGCAGTCGTCCATCACCTAGGCGGGAGACCCAGTACTTC	once	.	TRBV23-1	TRBJ2-5
CASSEEHGVDYNEQFF	TGTGCCAGCAGCGAGGAACACGGAGTCGATTACAATGAGCAGTTCTTC	once	.	TRBV11-1	TRBJ2-1
CATSRDGLAGGSNNEQFF	TGTGCCACCAGCAGAGATGGGCTAGCGGGGGGGTCCAACAATGAGCAGTTCTTC	.	TRBD2	TRBV15	TRBJ2-1
CSVVQGPPDYGYTF	TGCAGCGTTGTACAGGGGCCCCCCGACTATGGCTACACCTTC	few	TRBD1	TRBV29-1	TRBJ1-2
CASSDTGGPYSNQPQHF	TGTGCCAGCAGCGATACAGGGGGCCCCTATAGCAATCAGCCCCAGCATTTT	.	TRBD1	TRBV9	TRBJ1-5
CATSDGRSYEQYF	TGTGCCACCAGTGATGGGCGCTCCTACGAGCAGTACTTC	.	.	TRBV24-1	TRBJ2-7
CASSVSGTTNEQFF	TGTGCCAGCAGTGTTTCCGGGACAACGAATGAGCAGTTCTTC	.	.	TRBV2	TRBJ2-1
CASSPTRGRIRGYEQYF	TGTGCCAGCAGCCCGACCAGGGGCCGAATCAGGGGCTACGAGCAGTACTTC	.	.	TRBV16	TRBJ2-7
CSAIRGNEQFF	TGCAGTGCTATCCGGGGTAATGAGCAGTTCTTC	.	.	TRBV20-1	TRBJ2-1
CASSRRTGEAFF	TGTGCCAGCAGCCGGAGGACAGGTGAAGCTTTCTTT	.	TRBD1	TRBV13	TRBJ1-1
CAWSGGQGVRAFF	TGTGCCTGGAGTGGGGGACAGGGCGTGCGTGCTTTCTTT	.	TRBD1	TRBV30	TRBJ1-1
CASSILAGGWDEQFF	TGTGCCAGCAGTATACTAGCGGGAGGGTGGGATGAGCAGTTCTTC	.	TRBD2	TRBV28	TRBJ2-1
CASSPTGGDNYGYTF	TGTGCCAGCAGCCCAACCGGCGGGGATAACTATGGCTACACCTTC	.	.	TRBV6-5	TRBJ1-2
CASSQQGPMNTEAFF	TGTGCCAGCAGCCAACAGGGGCCAATGAACACTGAAGCTTTCTTT	.	TRBD1	TRBV2	TRBJ1-1
CASRSNRGANEKLFF	TGTGCCAGCAGGTCCAACAGGGGCGCTAATGAAAAACTGTTTTTT	once	TRBD1	TRBV6-5	TRBJ1-4
CASRGGQGTLSYEQYF	TGTGCCAGCAGGGGGGGACAGGGGACCCTCTCCTACGAGCAGTACTTC	.	TRBD1	TRBV28	TRBJ2-7
CASSWATVNEKLFF	TGTGCCAGTAGTTGGGCGACAGTCAATGAAAAACTGTTTTTT	.	.	TRBV19	TRBJ1-4
CASRPGNSNQPQHF	TGTGCCAGCAGGCCAGGGAATAGCAATCAGCCCCAGCATTTT	few	.	TRBV28	TRBJ1-5
CASSHRGSGRDEQFF	TGTGCCAGCAGTCACAGGGGTAGCGGGAGGGATGAGCAGTTCTTC	.	TRBD2	TRBV6-5	TRBJ2-1
CASSAWDRADTEAFF	TGTGCCAGCAGCGCCTGGGACAGGGCGGACACTGAAGCTTTCTTT	once	TRBD1	TRBV5-4	TRBJ1-1